This entry lists 32 T cell receptor beta chains sequenced from one sample in a study of cytomegalovirus exposure and HLA in healthy donors. The PCR employed 60 Vbeta primers together with 13 Jbeta primers. Profiling relied on immunoSEQ multiplex PCR, and the TCRdb table lists in-frame clones only, not all of them. This table holds around 160,000 clones. Sequencing used PBMCs. Source of these receptors: a woman in her 50s in good health and CMV-seronegative.

This rearrangement joins TRBV5-6 to TRBJ2-3, with 10 bases matching TRBD1. The CDR3 has 16 amino acids. V shed 4 bases and J 3 bases; nucleotides not matched to a gene: 8. The germline gives CDR1 SGHDT, CDR2 YYEEEE. CDR3 nucleotides: TGTGCCAGCAGCACCCGGACAGGGGGAGGGACAGATACGCAGTATTTT. Encoded protein: CASSTRTGGGTDTQYF. The full variable domain, in which reference TRBV5-6 and TRBJ2-3 provide the parts outside the CDR3, is DAGVTQSPTHLIKTRGQQVTLRCSPKSGHDTVSWYQQALGQGPQFIFQYYEEEERQRGNFPDRFSGHQFPNYSSELNVNALLLGDSALYLCASSTRTGGGTDTQYFGPGTRLTVL.

Of note for this clone: Relative to the germline gene, one junction end is altered; a read error may explain this. In the same sample, other DNA sequences code for this CDR3. This chain connects TRBV6-5 to TRBJ1-1; D gene ambiguous. Germline V gene lookup returns CDR1 MNHEY and CDR2 SVGAGI. The CDR3 spans 15 residues. CDR3 amino acids: CTSSYSLQKSTEAFF. In DNA form, the CDR3 reads TGTACCAGCAGTTACTCGTTGCAGAAAAGCACTGAAGCTTTCTTT.

The CDR3 here is CASSSLLAGTGELFF. The CDR3 DNA sequence: TGTGCCAGCAGCTCGCTACTAGCTGGTACCGGGGAGCTGTTTTTT. The rearrangement links TRBV7-2 to TRBJ2-2; possible D gene TRBD2, 6 bases. The CDR3 length is 15 residues. Looked up from germline, CDR1 is SGHTA and CDR2 is FQGNSA. V was pared by 4 bases and J by 5 bases, with 14 bases between.

V is TRBV9 and J is TRBJ2-6; D perhaps matches TRBD1 (6 bases). Germline CDR1 SGDLS, CDR2 YYNGEE. The CDR3 is 16 amino acids. The V and J ends lost 3 bases and 1 base respectively, with 11 bases between them. The CDR3 DNA reads as TGTGCCAGCAGCGCCCGAACAGGGTCTGGGGCCAACGTCCTGACTTTC. This codes for CASSARTGSGANVLTF.

The CDR3, as DNA: TGTGCCTGCGAGGGACACCAGAACACTGAAGCTTTCTTT. Translated: CACEGHQNTEAFF. This chain links TRBV30 with TRBJ1-1, with D perhaps TRBD1 (6 bases). The CDR3 is 13 residues long. Germline values: CDR1 GTSNPN, CDR2 SVGIG (reference sequence). V dropped 6 bases and J dropped 1 base, with 12 bases sitting between them.

The V and J genes are TRBV6-4 and TRBJ2-2; possibly TRBD2 for D (6 bases). V lost 0 bases and J 4 bases, leaving 15 bases between the germline ends. Germline V gene data show CDR1 as MRHNA and CDR2 as SNTAGT. This CDR3 has 17 amino acids. CDR3 amino acids: CASSDSPDGSSTGELFF. The DNA for the CDR3 is TGTGCCAGCAGTGACTCCCCTGACGGGAGTAGCACCGGGGAGCTGTTTTTT.

The chain recombines TRBV5-1 with TRBJ2-2, with 10 positions matching TRBD2. The J segment lost 2 bases and the V segment lost 1 base, leaving 8 bases of the junction unmatched. CDR1 is SGHRS, CDR2 YFSETQ, per germline. The CDR3 runs to 18 residues. The CDR3 coding sequence is TGCGCCAGCAGCTTGCCTCTTTTAGCGGGAGGTAACACCGGGGAGCTGTTTTTT. The encoded protein is CASSLPLLAGGNTGELFF.

The chain employs TRBV4-1 and TRBJ2-5, with TRBD2 matching 12 bases. The J segment lost 5 bases and the V segment lost 1 base, leaving 5 bases of the junction unmatched. Germline assignment: CDR1 MGHRA and CDR2 YSYEKL. The length of the CDR3 is 16 residues. This CDR3 reads CASSQASGTSGETQYF. The CDR3 nucleotides read TGCGCCAGCAGCCAAGCTTCAGGGACTAGCGGGGAGACCCAGTACTTC.

CDR3 coding DNA: TGTGCCAGCAGCGTAGAAGTGAGCACCGGGGAGCTGTTTTTT. It encodes CASSVEVSTGELFF. The V gene is TRBV9, the J gene TRBJ2-2, with D unresolved. Trimming removed 0 bases at V and 4 bases at J, with 7 bases between. There are 14 residues in the CDR3. Germline lookup yields CDR1 SGDLS and CDR2 YYNGEE.

V usage is TRBV28 and J usage is TRBJ1-4; TRBD1 aligns across 8 bases. V lost 7 bases to trimming and J lost 8 bases; unmatched junction nucleotides: 9. This CDR3 comprises 14 residues. CDR1 is MDHEN and CDR2 is SYDVKM in the germline V gene. The CDR3 bases are TGTGCCAGCACTGCGCAGGGGGCGGGCGAAAAACTGTTTTTT. Amino acids: CASTAQGAGEKLFF.

V usage is TRBV9 and J usage is TRBJ1-4; no clear D. Per the germline V gene, CDR1 is SGDLS and CDR2 is YYNGEE. This CDR3 has 15 residues. V was clipped by 3 bases and J by 6 bases, with 15 bases between them. The DNA of the CDR3 is TGTGCCAGCAGCGCCCCCTCGAGCGGTGATGAAAAACTGTTTTTT. The encoded protein is CASSAPSSGDEKLFF.

The V and J genes are TRBV6-1 and TRBJ1-1; D is unresolved. V was trimmed by 3 bases and J by 4 bases, leaving 15 bases between them. The CDR3 covers 15 residues. The germline gives CDR1 MNHNS, CDR2 SASEGT. Here the CDR3 DNA reads TGTGCCAGCAGTGACCCGGGGTTGATAGGCACTGAAGCTTTCTTT. This encodes CASSDPGLIGTEAFF.

The chain couples TRBV28 to TRBJ2-5; TRBD2 might be the D (5 bases). Deletions cut 7 bases from V and 3 bases from J, with 9 bases between. The CDR3 runs to 12 residues. Germline CDR1 is MDHEN and CDR2 is SYDVKM. The CDR3 DNA sequence: TGTGCCAGCAATTTGCGGGAAGAGACCCAGTACTTC. It translates to CASNLREETQYF.

The chain carries TRBV5-4 and TRBJ1-3; D call uncertain. V lost 1 base and J lost 3, with 11 bases in between. This CDR3 region has 15 residues. The germline V gene has CDR1 SGHNT and CDR2 YYREEE (reference sequence). CDR3 sequence: CASSLISGIGNTIYF. CDR3 bases: TGTGCCAGCAGCTTGATTTCGGGGATTGGAAACACCATATATTTT.

DNA for the CDR3: TGTGCCAGCAGCGCACTAGCTCGCGGCGGGGAGCTGTTTTTT. Translation: CASSALARGGELFF. The chain combines TRBV2 with TRBJ2-2, with D perhaps TRBD2 (6 bases). The CDR3 length is 14 residues. V was trimmed by 6 bases and J by 7 bases, leaving 15 bases between them. The germline gives CDR1 SNHLY, CDR2 FYNNEI.

The CDR3 loop reads CASTRTRKETQYF. For the CDR3, the DNA is TGTGCCAGCACCAGGACTAGAAAAGAGACCCAGTACTTC. The V and J genes are TRBV6-1 and TRBJ2-5; 7 positions agree with TRBD2. The CDR3 sequence is 13 residues long. The germline V gene has CDR1 MNHNS and CDR2 SASEGT. Germline trimming cut 7 bases from V and 3 bases from J; bases unmatched to any gene: 5.

This chain joins TRBV10-3 and TRBJ2-2; 7 bases are shared with TRBD2. CDR3 length: 19 amino acids. Per the germline V gene, CDR1 is ENHRY and CDR2 is SYGVKD. Unmatched junction bases numbered 16, after V lost 0 bases and J lost 6 bases. CDR3 nucleotides: TGTGCCATCAGTGAGTCGAGGGGTAGCGGGTACCTTTTGGCCGGGGAGCTGTTTTTT. This translates into CAISESRGSGYLLAGELFF.

The CDR3 protein is CASSYSGQGSNQPQHF. CDR3 DNA sequence: TGTGCCAGCAGTTACTCGGGGCAGGGGAGCAATCAGCCCCAGCATTTT. The chain has TRBV6-6 and TRBJ1-5; a possible D gene is TRBD1 (6 bases). The CDR3 loop spans 16 amino acids. Deletions cut 0 bases from V and 1 base from J, with 10 bases between. The germline V gene has CDR1 MNHNY and CDR2 SVGAGI (reference sequence).

The rearrangement uses TRBV6-1 and TRBJ2-7; TRBD1 matches 11 bases. The germline V gene encodes CDR1 MNHNS and CDR2 SASEGT. The J segment lost 2 bases and the V segment lost 2 bases, leaving 8 bases of the junction unmatched. The CDR3 contains 17 residues. The CDR3 reads CASSERLWGQGAYEQYF. The CDR3 DNA follows: TGTGCCAGCAGTGAACGGCTTTGGGGACAGGGGGCCTACGAGCAGTACTTC.

The rearrangement joins TRBV30 to TRBJ1-5, with no clear D. Looked up from germline, CDR1 is GTSNPN and CDR2 is SVGIG (reference sequence). The CDR3 is made up of 13 amino acids. V was cut by 1 base and J by 5 bases, with 9 bases left in between. This CDR3 is CAWSGGNYQPQHF. CDR3 DNA: TGTGCCTGGAGTGGAGGGAACTATCAGCCCCAGCATTTT.

The gene calls are TRBV6-5 and TRBJ2-7, with 7 bases fitting TRBD1. Losses at the gene ends were 6 bases for V and 2 bases for J; bases not matched to a gene: 4. This CDR3 is built from 13 residues. From germline, CDR1 is MNHEY and CDR2 SVGAGI. This chain's CDR3 is CASSRQGTYEQYF. The CDR3 DNA sequence: TGTGCCAGCAGCCGACAGGGCACCTACGAGCAGTACTTC.

The chain recombines TRBV5-1 with TRBJ2-2; tentative D call: TRBD1 (6 bases). Germline CDR1 is SGHRS and CDR2 is YFSETQ. Trimming took 7 bases from V and 7 from J, leaving 17 bases between them. The CDR3 contains 14 residues. The CDR3 loop reads CASQWPPGVGELFF. The CDR3, as DNA: TGCGCCAGCCAGTGGCCCCCAGGGGTCGGGGAGCTGTTTTTT.

The V gene is TRBV28, the J gene TRBJ2-7; maybe TRBD2 (7 bases). Germline V gene data show CDR1 as MDHEN and CDR2 as SYDVKM. V lost 7 bases and J 4 bases, leaving 23 bases between the germline ends. The CDR3 length is 16 residues. CDR3: CASNLPGGGTTYEQYF. The DNA for the CDR3 is TGTGCCAGCAATCTACCGGGGGGCGGGACAACATACGAGCAGTACTTC.

This chain joins TRBV4-3 and TRBJ2-5; D ambiguous. The CDR3 length is 13 residues. Trimming removed 0 bases at V and 4 bases at J, with 6 bases between. The germline gives CDR1 LGHNA, CDR2 YSLEER. CDR3 loop: CASSQDTRETQYF. CDR3 DNA sequence: TGCGCCAGCAGCCAAGATACGAGAGAGACCCAGTACTTC.

The chain uses TRBV2 and TRBJ2-3; D gene unclear. Per the germline V gene, CDR1 is SNHLY and CDR2 is FYNNEI. The CDR3 extends over 14 amino acids. V was clipped by 4 bases and J by 2 bases, with 10 bases between them. The chain's CDR3 is CASSVRIDTDTQYF. Written as DNA, the CDR3 is TGTGCCAGCAGTGTCAGGATAGACACAGATACGCAGTATTTT.

This sequence joins TRBV27 and TRBJ2-7; 7 nucleotides agree with TRBD1. Germline trimming cut 0 bases from V and 2 bases from J; bases unmatched to any gene: 4. In germline, CDR1 is MNHEY, CDR2 SMNVEV (reference sequence). The CDR3 loop spans 15 amino acids. This CDR3 is CASSLSWGQTYEQYF. In nucleotides, the CDR3 is TGTGCCAGCAGTTTATCGTGGGGACAGACCTACGAGCAGTACTTC.

This chain joins TRBV4-1 and TRBJ1-1; 7 nucleotides match TRBD1. The ends lost 1 base at V and 1 base at J; junction bases unmatched: 9. This CDR3 comprises 17 residues. Germline V lookup: CDR1 MGHRA, CDR2 YSYEKL. CDR3 DNA: TGCGCCAGCAGCCAAGTGGGACAGAGCAAGGGGAACACTGAAGCTTTCTTT. It translates to CASSQVGQSKGNTEAFF.

The rearrangement links TRBV5-1 to TRBJ1-1, with 9 bases matching TRBD1. Trimming removed 4 bases from V and 4 bases from J; junction bases left unmatched: 14. CDR3 length: 17 amino acids. Looked up from germline, CDR1 is SGHRS and CDR2 is YFSETQ. CDR3 protein: CASSQAGTGTGSTEAFF. For the CDR3, the DNA is TGCGCCAGCAGCCAAGCCGGGACAGGGACGGGGAGCACTGAAGCTTTCTTT.

The chain combines TRBV6-8 with TRBJ1-2, with D tentatively TRBD1 (5 bases). CDR3 length: 11 residues. Germline CDR1 and CDR2: MNHGY and SAAAGT. The V end was cut by 9 bases, the J end by 3 bases, with 8 bases between. The CDR3 loop is CASGGYYGYTF. CDR3 DNA sequence: TGTGCCAGTGGGGGGTACTATGGCTACACCTTC.

The rearrangement links TRBV15 to TRBJ2-1, with unresolved D. The germline V gene has CDR1 LNHNV and CDR2 YYDKDF (reference sequence). The V gene lost 4 bases and the J gene lost 8 bases, with 9 bases spanning the gap. The CDR3 contains 12 residues. The CDR3 coding sequence is TGTGCCACCAGCAAGGCAAGCGATGAGCAGTTCTTC. This translates into CATSKASDEQFF.

The rearrangement joins TRBV4-1 to TRBJ2-1, with 14 positions matching TRBD2. The J segment lost 3 bases and the V segment lost 6 bases, leaving 4 bases of the junction unmatched. In germline, CDR1 is MGHRA, CDR2 YSYEKL. The length of the CDR3 is 16 residues. The CDR3 loop reads CASRTSGRASYNEQFF. The CDR3 nucleotides are TGCGCCAGCAGGACTAGCGGGAGGGCGAGCTACAATGAGCAGTTCTTC.

J is TRBJ2-5 and V is TRBV7-8; 11 nucleotides agree with TRBD2. CDR1 and CDR2 from the germline V gene are SGHVS and FQNEAQ. V gave up 5 bases and J gave up 1 base; unmatched junction bases: 6. CDR3 length: 16 amino acids. CDR3 bases: TGTGCCAGCAGCAGACCGACTAGCGGGGTCCAAGAGACCCAGTACTTC. Protein sequence: CASSRPTSGVQETQYF.